This entry lists 7 T cell receptor beta chains sequenced from one sample in a study of regulatory T cells in long-lasting Graves disease. Described time point: persistent/refractory GD, antithyroid drugs over 5 years with positive TRAb. From RNA extracted from PBMCs, the TCR library was made. The TCR beta library used iRepertoire HTBI primers with Arm-PCR amplification of CDR3. TCRdb re-called the multiplex PCR reads with MiXCR, one entry per CDR3 protein. The sample includes around 500,000 distinct CDR3 sequences, under 25% of them seen just once. The sequencing used peripheral blood mononuclear cells (PBMCs), collected when the disease was refractory, from a patient treated with antithyroid drugs. The origin of the receptors is a female donor with Graves disease.

This clonotype was seen repeatedly, ten times or more. V and J are TRBV7-9 and TRBJ2-7, with 7 nucleotides matching TRBD1. CDR3 length: 15 amino acids. The V gene end was trimmed by 5 bases and the J gene end by 3 bases; junction bases not matched to a gene: 10. Germline values: CDR1 SEHNR, CDR2 FQNEAQ (reference sequence). This CDR3 is CASSRTGTASYEQYF. CDR3 bases: TGTGCCAGCAGCCGAACCGGGACAGCGAGCTACGAGCAGTACTTC. The complete variable domain, with remaining parts taken from reference TRBV7-9 and TRBJ2-7, reads DTGVSQNPRHKITKRGQNVTFRCDPISEHNRLYWYRQTLGQGPEFLTYFQNEAQLEKSRLLSDRFSAERPKGSFSTLEIQRTEQGDSAMYLCASSRTGTASYEQYFGPGTRLTVT.

This clonotype came up many times. The V and J genes are TRBV3-1 and TRBJ1-2; possible D gene TRBD1, 5 bases. Germline V gene data show CDR1 as LGHDT and CDR2 as YNNKEL (reference sequence). This CDR3 has 13 residues. V lost 2 bases, J lost 4 bases, and 8 bases lay in between. In DNA, the CDR3 is TGTGCCAGCAGCCAACGACAGATCTATGGCTACACCTTC. The encoded protein is CASSQRQIYGYTF. The full variable domain, rest sourced from reference TRBV3-1 and TRBJ1-2, is DTAVSQTPKYLVTQMGNDKSIKCEQNLGHDTMYWYKQDSKKFLKIMFSYNNKELIINETVPNRFSPKSPDKAHLNLHINSLELGDSAVYFCASSQRQIYGYTFGSGTRLTVV.

This clonotype came up a few times. V gene TRBV6-5 combines with J gene TRBJ1-1; D may be TRBD1 (5 bases). The V and J ends lost 2 bases and 1 base respectively, with 11 bases between them. The CDR3 is 15 amino acids. Germline CDR1 MNHEY, CDR2 SVGAGI. The CDR3 loop is CASSYGAGPNTEAFF. The CDR3 DNA reads as TGTGCCAGCAGTTACGGGGCAGGGCCGAACACTGAAGCTTTCTTT.

At least ten counts were recorded for this clonotype. This sequence joins TRBV12-3 or TRBV12-4 and TRBJ1-5, with D maybe TRBD1 (5 bases). V lost 5 bases to trimming and J lost 4 bases, with 9 bases between them. The CDR3 is made up of 13 amino acids. This chain's CDR3 is CASSTGLNQPQHF. The CDR3 DNA sequence: TGTGCCAGCAGTACAGGCTTAAATCAGCCCCAGCATTTT.

This rearrangement joins TRBV29-1 to TRBJ1-6, with 10 bases identical to TRBD1. The CDR3 is 13 residues long. Germline V gives CDR1 SQVTM, CDR2 ANQGSEA. The ends lost 6 bases at V and 7 bases at J; junction bases unmatched: 3. CDR3 amino acids: CSVGQGVNSPLHF. CDR3 DNA: TGCAGCGTCGGACAGGGGGTAAATTCACCCCTCCACTTT. Filled out from reference TRBV29-1 and TRBJ1-6, the complete variable domain reads SAVISQKPSRDICQRGTSLTIQCQVDSQVTMMFWYRQQPGQSLTLIATANQGSEATYESGFVIDKFPISRPNLTFSTLTVSNMSPEDSSIYLCSVGQGVNSPLHFGNGTRLTVT.

The rearrangement links TRBV11-3 to TRBJ2-1; 7 nucleotides match TRBD2. The CDR3 length is 15 residues. Per the germline V gene, CDR1 is SGHNT and CDR2 is YENEEA. V gave up 4 bases and J gave up 13 bases; unmatched junction bases: 16. The DNA for the CDR3 is TGTGCCAGCAGCTCCCCGGGACTACCCCTCTCCCGACAGTTCTTC. Translation: CASSSPGLPLSRQFF.

A note on this clonotype: The junction does not match germline at one end; this may be a read error. This chain connects TRBV20-1 to TRBJ1-5; D unresolved. The CDR3 spans 16 residues. Germline CDR1 DFQATT, CDR2 SNEGSKA (reference sequence). The CDR3 DNA is TGCGGTGCTAGAGGTGGAGGCCCATATAGCAATCAGCCCCAGCATTTT. Translated: CGARGGGPYSNQPQHF.